Listed here is a single TCR beta chain. Its antigen is unknown. Blood was collected once per donor into heparin, averaging about 0.12 L. Sorting of CD4+ naive, central memory, regulatory and stem cell-like memory cells was performed via CD45RO/CCR7/CD25/CD127/CD95/CD27. Trimming cost V 1 base and J 1 base, with 9 bases left between them. The CDR3 spans 15 residues. Germline CDR1 reads WNHNN; CDR2 reads SYGVQD (reference sequence). As every portion of the isolated RNA was reverse transcribed, the sequencing read expressed TCRB transcripts. Assay: immunoSEQ multiplex PCR; the TCRdb copy retains only in-frame clones and omits some. The sample carries some 350,000 clones, roughly 14% recorded once. The entry originates in a study of beta chain features in type 1 diabetes. General observations from the study: Patients with Type 1 diabetes showed moderately but significantly shorter TCRB CDR3s in all four CD4+ subsets. Fewer junction insertions and more nucleotide deletions appeared in type 1 diabetes patients.

The J gene is TRBJ2-3, the V gene TRBV10-1, with D tentatively TRBD2 (6 bases). Sequencing used naive CD4+ T cells from blood. The TCR comes from a woman aged 18 to 35 with type 1 diabetes. CDR3 coding DNA: TGCGCCAGCAGTGAGTTGGCTAGCGGCACAGATACGCAGTATTTT. Translation: CASSELASGTDTQYF.